This T cell receptor (beta chain) derives from a study of blood T cell repertoires in COVID-19. At the level of the study: COVID-19 samples, acute and convalescent, were from the United States, Italy and Spain.

V shed 10 bases, J shed 6 bases, and the junction held 13 bases outside the gene matches. Germline assignment: CDR1 MDHEN and CDR2 SYDVKM. This CDR3 comprises 14 residues. The protocol was immunoSEQ multiplex PCR, while the TCRdb copy is restricted to in-frame clones and leaves out a portion. The sample lists 130,000 to 150,000 clones, around 84% seen once, with about 40% in the top ten. The sequence came from a human donor in a cohort sampled during active COVID-19. V is TRBV28 and J is TRBJ2-7, with 9 bases that match TRBD2. Sequences were obtained from peripheral blood. As DNA, the CDR3 is TGTGCCACCAGGCGCGGGGGGGATAGGGGCGAGCAGTACTTC. It codes for CATRRGGDRGEQYF.